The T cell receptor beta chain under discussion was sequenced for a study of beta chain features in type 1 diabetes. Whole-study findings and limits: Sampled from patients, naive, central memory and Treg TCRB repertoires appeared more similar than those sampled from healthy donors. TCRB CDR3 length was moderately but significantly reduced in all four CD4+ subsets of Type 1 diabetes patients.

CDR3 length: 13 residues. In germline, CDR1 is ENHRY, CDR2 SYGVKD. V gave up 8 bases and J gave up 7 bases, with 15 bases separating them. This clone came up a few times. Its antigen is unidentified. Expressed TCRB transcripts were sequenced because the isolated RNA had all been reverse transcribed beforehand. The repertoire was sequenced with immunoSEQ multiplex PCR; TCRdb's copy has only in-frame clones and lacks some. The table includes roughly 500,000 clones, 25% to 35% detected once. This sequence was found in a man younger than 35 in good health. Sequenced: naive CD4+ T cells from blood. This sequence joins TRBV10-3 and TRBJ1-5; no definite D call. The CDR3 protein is CAIGLEGGQPQHF. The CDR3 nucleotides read TGTGCCATCGGTCTGGAGGGTGGCCAGCCCCAGCATTTT.